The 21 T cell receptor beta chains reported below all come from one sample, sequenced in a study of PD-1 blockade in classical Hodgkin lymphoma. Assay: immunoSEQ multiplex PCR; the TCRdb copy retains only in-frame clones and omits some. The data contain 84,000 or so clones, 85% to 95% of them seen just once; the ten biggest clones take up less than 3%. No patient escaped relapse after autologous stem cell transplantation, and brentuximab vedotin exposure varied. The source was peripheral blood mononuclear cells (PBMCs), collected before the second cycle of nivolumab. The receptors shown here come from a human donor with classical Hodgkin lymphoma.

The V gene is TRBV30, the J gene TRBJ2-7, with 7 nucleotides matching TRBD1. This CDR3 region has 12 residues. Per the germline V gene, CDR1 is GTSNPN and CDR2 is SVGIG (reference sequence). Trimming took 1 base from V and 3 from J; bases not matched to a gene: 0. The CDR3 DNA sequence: TGTGCCTGGAGTGACAGGGGCTACGAGCAGTACTTC. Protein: CAWSDRGYEQYF.

The CDR3 DNA follows: TGTGCCAGCACCTTCAGACTAAGCACAGATACGCAGTATTTT. Residues: CASTFRLSTDTQYF. J is TRBJ2-3 and V is TRBV28, with D maybe TRBD2 (5 bases). V was clipped by 7 bases and J by 0 bases, with 11 bases between them. This CDR3 has 14 residues. CDR1 MDHEN and CDR2 SYDVKM come from the germline V gene.

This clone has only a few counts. The CDR3 spells CASSGRVGNTEAFF. CDR3 in DNA: TGTGCCAGCAGCGGGAGGGTAGGGAACACTGAAGCTTTCTTT. The chain recombines TRBV9 with TRBJ1-1, with D unclear. Germline V CDR1 and CDR2: SGDLS, YYNGEE. The length of the CDR3 is 14 residues. The V and J ends lost 3 bases and 1 base respectively, with 10 bases between them. Full variable domain (outside the CDR3, taken from reference TRBV9 and TRBJ1-1): DSGVTQTPKHLITATGQRVTLRCSPRSGDLSVYWYQQSLDQGLQFLIQYYNGEERAKGNILERFSAQQFPDLHSELNLSSLELGDSALYFCASSGRVGNTEAFFGQGTRLTVV.

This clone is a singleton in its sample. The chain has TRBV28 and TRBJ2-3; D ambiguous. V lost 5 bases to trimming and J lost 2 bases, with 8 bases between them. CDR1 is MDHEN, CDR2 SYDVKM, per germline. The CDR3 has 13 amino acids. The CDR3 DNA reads TGTGCCAGCAGTCTACCTAACACAGATACGCAGTATTTT. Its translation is CASSLPNTDTQYF.

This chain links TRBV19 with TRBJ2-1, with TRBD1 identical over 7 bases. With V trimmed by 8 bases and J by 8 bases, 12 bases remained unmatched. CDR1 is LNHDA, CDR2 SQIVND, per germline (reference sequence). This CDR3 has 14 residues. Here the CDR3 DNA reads TGTGCCAGTCAAACGACAGGGATAGGCGATGAGCAGTTCTTC. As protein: CASQTTGIGDEQFF.

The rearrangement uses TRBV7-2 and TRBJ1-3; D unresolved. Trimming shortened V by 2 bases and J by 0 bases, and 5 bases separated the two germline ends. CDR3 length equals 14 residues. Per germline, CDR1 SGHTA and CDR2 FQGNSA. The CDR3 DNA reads TGTGCCAGCAGCTTACTCCTCTCTGGAAACACCATATATTTT. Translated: CASSLLLSGNTIYF.

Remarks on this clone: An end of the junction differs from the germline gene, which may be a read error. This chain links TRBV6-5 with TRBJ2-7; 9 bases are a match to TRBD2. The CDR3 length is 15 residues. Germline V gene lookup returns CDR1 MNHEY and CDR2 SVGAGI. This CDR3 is CASRYSGTSSDEQYF. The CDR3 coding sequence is TGTGCCAGCAGATATAGCGGGACTAGCTCCGACGAGCAGTACTTC.

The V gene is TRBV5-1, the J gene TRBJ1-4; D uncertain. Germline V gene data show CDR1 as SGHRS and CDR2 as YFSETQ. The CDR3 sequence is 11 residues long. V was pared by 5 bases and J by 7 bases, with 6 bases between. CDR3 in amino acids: CASRSSEKLFF. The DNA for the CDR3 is TGCGCCAGCAGGAGTTCTGAAAAACTGTTTTTT.

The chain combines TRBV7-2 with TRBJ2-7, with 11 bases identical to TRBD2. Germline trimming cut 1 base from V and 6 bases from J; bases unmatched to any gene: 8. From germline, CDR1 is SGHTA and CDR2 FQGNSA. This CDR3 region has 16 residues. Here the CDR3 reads CASSLVLAGARLEQYF. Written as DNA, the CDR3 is TGTGCCAGCAGCTTAGTACTAGCGGGAGCTCGTCTCGAGCAGTACTTC. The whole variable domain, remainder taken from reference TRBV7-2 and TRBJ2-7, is GAGVSQSPSNKVTEKGKDVELRCDPISGHTALYWYRQSLGQGLEFLIYFQGNSAPDKSGLPSDRFSAERTGGSVSTLTIQRTQQEDSAVYLCASSLVLAGARLEQYFGPGTRLTVT.

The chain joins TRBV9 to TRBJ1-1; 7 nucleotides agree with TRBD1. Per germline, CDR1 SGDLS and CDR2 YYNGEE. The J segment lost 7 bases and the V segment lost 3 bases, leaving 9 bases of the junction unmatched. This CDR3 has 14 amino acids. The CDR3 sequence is CASSASQGSREAFF. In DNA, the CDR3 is TGTGCCAGCAGCGCGTCACAGGGGTCGCGTGAAGCTTTCTTT.

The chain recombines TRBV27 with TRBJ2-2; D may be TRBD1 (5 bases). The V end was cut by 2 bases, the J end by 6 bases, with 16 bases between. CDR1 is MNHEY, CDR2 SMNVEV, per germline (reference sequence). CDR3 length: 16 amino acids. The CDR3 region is CASSLSVFQGAGELFF. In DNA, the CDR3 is TGTGCCAGCAGTTTAAGCGTCTTCCAAGGGGCCGGGGAGCTGTTTTTT.

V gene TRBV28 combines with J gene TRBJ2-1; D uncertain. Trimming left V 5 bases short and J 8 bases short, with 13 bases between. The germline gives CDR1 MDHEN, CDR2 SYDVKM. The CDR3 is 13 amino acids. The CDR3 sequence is CASSIRGVDEQFF. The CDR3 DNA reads TGTGCCAGCAGTATAAGAGGTGTGGATGAGCAGTTCTTC.

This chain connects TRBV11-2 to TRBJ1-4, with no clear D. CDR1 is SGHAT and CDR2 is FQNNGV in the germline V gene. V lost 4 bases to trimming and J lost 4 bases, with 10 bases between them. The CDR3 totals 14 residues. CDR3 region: CASSYAENNEKLFF. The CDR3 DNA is TGTGCCAGCAGCTACGCAGAGAATAATGAAAAACTGTTTTTT.

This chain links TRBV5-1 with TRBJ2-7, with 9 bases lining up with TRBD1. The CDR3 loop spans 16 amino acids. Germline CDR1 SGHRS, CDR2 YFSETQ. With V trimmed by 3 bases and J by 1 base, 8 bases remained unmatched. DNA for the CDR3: TGCGCCAGCAGCTGGTCCGGGACAGGGCCGTCCTACGAGCAGTACTTC. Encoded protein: CASSWSGTGPSYEQYF.

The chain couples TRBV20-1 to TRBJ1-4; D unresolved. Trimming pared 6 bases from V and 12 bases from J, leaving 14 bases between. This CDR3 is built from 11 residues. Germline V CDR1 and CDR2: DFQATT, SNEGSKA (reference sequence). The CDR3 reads CSARAPSQLFF. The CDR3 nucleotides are TGCAGTGCGAGGGCCCCTTCACAACTGTTTTTT.

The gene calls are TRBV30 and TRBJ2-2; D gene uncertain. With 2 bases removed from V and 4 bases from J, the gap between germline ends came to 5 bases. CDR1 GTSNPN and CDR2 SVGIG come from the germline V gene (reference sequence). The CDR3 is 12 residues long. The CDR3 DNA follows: TGTGCCTGGAGTCCCCTCACCGGGGAGCTGTTTTTT. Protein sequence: CAWSPLTGELFF. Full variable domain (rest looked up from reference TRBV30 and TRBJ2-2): SQTIHQWPATLVQPVGSPLSLECTVEGTSNPNLYWYRQAAGRGLQLLFYSVGIGQISSEVPQNLSASRPQDRQFILSSKKLLLSDSGFYLCAWSPLTGELFFGEGSRLTVL.

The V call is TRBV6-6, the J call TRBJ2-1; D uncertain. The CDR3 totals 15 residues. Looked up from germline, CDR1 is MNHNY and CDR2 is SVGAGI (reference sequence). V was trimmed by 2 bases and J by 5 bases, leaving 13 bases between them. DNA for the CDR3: TGTGCCAGCAGTTACCAACCCGAGCCCGACAATGAGCAGTTCTTC. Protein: CASSYQPEPDNEQFF.

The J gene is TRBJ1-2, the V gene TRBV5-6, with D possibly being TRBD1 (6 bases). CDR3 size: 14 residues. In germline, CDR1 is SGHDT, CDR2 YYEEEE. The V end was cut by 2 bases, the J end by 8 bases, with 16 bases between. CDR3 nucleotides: TGTGCCAGCAGCTTCCCGGGGGCCGGGGGGGGCTACACCTTC. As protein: CASSFPGAGGGYTF. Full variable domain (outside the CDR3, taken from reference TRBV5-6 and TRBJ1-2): DAGVTQSPTHLIKTRGQQVTLRCSPKSGHDTVSWYQQALGQGPQFIFQYYEEEERQRGNFPDRFSGHQFPNYSSELNVNALLLGDSALYLCASSFPGAGGGYTFGSGTRLTVV.

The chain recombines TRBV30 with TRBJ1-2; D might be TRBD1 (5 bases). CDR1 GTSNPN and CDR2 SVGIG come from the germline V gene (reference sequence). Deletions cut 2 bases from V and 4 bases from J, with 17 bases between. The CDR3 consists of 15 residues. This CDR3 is CAWSLSAGAAYGYTF. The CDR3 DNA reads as TGTGCCTGGAGTCTTTCAGCCGGGGCAGCCTATGGCTACACCTTC.

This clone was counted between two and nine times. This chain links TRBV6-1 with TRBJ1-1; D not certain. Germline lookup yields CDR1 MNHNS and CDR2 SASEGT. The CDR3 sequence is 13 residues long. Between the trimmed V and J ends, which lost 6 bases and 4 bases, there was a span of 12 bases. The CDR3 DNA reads TGTGCCAGCAGACAGAGCTTGAGCACTGAAGCTTTCTTT. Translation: CASRQSLSTEAFF.

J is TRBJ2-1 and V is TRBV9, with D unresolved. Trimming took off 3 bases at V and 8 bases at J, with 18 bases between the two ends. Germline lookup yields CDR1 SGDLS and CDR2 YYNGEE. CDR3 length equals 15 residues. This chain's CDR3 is CASSAPGGRWDEQFF. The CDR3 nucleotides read TGTGCCAGCAGCGCCCCGGGTGGCCGGTGGGATGAGCAGTTCTTC.